This T cell receptor beta chain is drawn from a study of vaccination effects on CD4 cells after COVID-19. Study-level findings and limits: Clones arising from infection and from vaccination showed marked clonal contraction late after vaccination.

CD4+ T cells specific for antigen were expanded with viral peptide pools by the ViraFEST assay before sequencing. Researchers isolated CD4+ T cells once approximately ten days of culture had elapsed. Recipients of the vaccine had no prior SARS-CoV-2 infection and negative nucleocapsid antibodies. Wells containing approximately 2 million PBMC each were cultured with about 9 IU/ml IL-2 and approximately 10 ug/ml peptides. Days 3 and 7 were when half the medium was replaced with IL-2 medium. With regard to this clone: The target antigen is unknown.

Profiled with immunoSEQ multiplex PCR; TCRdb holds only in-frame clones, not every one. The sample records tens of thousands of clones, about 79% being singletons. This CDR3 is 13 amino acids long. Germline V CDR1 and CDR2: SQVTM, ANQGSEA. V lost 2 bases to trimming and J lost 6 bases; unmatched junction nucleotides: 5. The TCR originated in a human donor who received a COVID-19 vaccine. Sequences were derived from CD4+ T cells from PBMCs cultured with HCoV-OC43 spike peptides, sampled before COVID-19 vaccination. Stated subset: HCoV-OC43 spike overlapping peptide pool stimulation. The chain carries TRBV29-1 and TRBJ1-2; 8 bases fit TRBD1. CDR3 nucleotide sequence: TGCAGCGTTGAATACAGGGGGTACGATGGCTACACCTTC. Protein: CSVEYRGYDGYTF.